A single sample is the source of the 23 T cell receptor beta chains below, sequenced in a study of T cell repertoires in cytomegalovirus infection. The antigens for these receptors are not known. TCRdb re-derived calls from the reads in MiXCR, one entry per CDR3 protein. The sample lists hundreds of thousands of distinct CDR3 sequences; 32% were seen once. The input for sequencing was cultured CD8+ T cells from PBMCs, taken from culture after CMV antigen stimulation. The receptors here all came from a human donor in good health (CMV status not recorded). Some clones in this sample may be carry-over from other donors' samples.

The chain joins TRBV6-8 to TRBJ1-1; the D is unclear. This CDR3 has 17 residues. V lost 6 bases to trimming and J lost 2 bases, with 22 bases between them. The germline CDR1 and CDR2 sequences are MNHGY and SAAAGT. In DNA, the CDR3 is TGTGCCAGCAGAGTACGGGTCGGTGGCCGGGCTAACACTGAAGCTTTCTTT. It encodes CASRVRVGGRANTEAFF.

The table lists this clonotype with a few counts. The chain combines TRBV27 with TRBJ2-1; TRBD2 aligns across 16 bases. Germline CDR1 and CDR2: MNHEY and SMNVEV (reference sequence). This CDR3 spans 18 amino acids. Trimming cost V 4 bases and J 4 bases; bases outside gene matches: 7. For the CDR3, the DNA is TGTGCCAGCAGTTCAGCGGGACTAGCGGGGGGGTCATACAATGAGCAGTTCTTC. Protein sequence: CASSSAGLAGGSYNEQFF.

The gene calls are TRBV7-9 and TRBJ2-5; D may be TRBD1 (6 bases). Germline CDR1 is SEHNR and CDR2 is FQNEAQ (reference sequence). The V end was cut by 6 bases, the J end by 0 bases, with 14 bases between. This CDR3 is 15 amino acids long. The DNA of the CDR3 is TGTGCCAGCAGTCCACGTCAGGGGAACCAAGAGACCCAGTACTTC. Amino acids: CASSPRQGNQETQYF.

J is TRBJ2-5 and V is TRBV10-3, with D possibly TRBD1 on 5 matching bases. The ends were cut back, 0 bases at V and 0 bases at J, with 8 bases in the middle. From germline, CDR1 is ENHRY and CDR2 SYGVKD. The CDR3 has 15 amino acids. As DNA, the CDR3 is TGTGCCATCAGTGAGTCTGGGGCCTACCAAGAGACCCAGTACTTC. Protein: CAISESGAYQETQYF.

There are many counts of this clonotype. This rearrangement joins TRBV7-8 to TRBJ1-6, with 8 nucleotides matching TRBD1. Germline CDR1 reads SGHVS; CDR2 reads FQNEAQ. The CDR3 extends over 15 amino acids. After removal of 8 bases from V and 7 bases from J, the junction contained 10 bases not matched to a gene. The CDR3 reads CASHMKGQGNSPLHF. The CDR3 nucleotides are TGTGCCAGCCATATGAAAGGACAGGGAAATTCACCCCTCCACTTT. The full variable domain, its missing parts supplied by reference TRBV7-8 and TRBJ1-6, is GAGVSQSPRYKVAKRGQDVALRCDPISGHVSLFWYQQALGQGPEFLTYFQNEAQLDKSGLPSDRFFAERPEGSVSTLKIQRTQQEDSAVYLCASHMKGQGNSPLHFGNGTRLTVT.

J is TRBJ1-2 and V is TRBV2; 7 bases map to TRBD1. V gave up 0 bases and J gave up 3 bases; unmatched junction bases: 7. CDR1 is SNHLY, CDR2 FYNNEI, per germline. The CDR3 totals 16 residues. The chain's CDR3 is CASSEAGSTGDYGYTF. In DNA, the CDR3 is TGTGCCAGCAGTGAAGCGGGCTCCACAGGGGACTATGGCTACACCTTC.

The V gene is TRBV5-5, the J gene TRBJ2-7; 8 bases align to TRBD1. The J segment lost 4 bases and the V segment lost 0 bases, leaving 9 bases of the junction unmatched. The CDR3 totals 16 residues. The germline V gene encodes CDR1 SGHKS and CDR2 YYEKEE (reference sequence). The CDR3: CASSLEQGDLGYEQYF. DNA for the CDR3: TGTGCCAGCAGCTTGGAACAGGGGGATCTGGGATACGAGCAGTACTTC.

This clonotype was seen more than once but under ten times. The V gene is TRBV27, the J gene TRBJ2-6; D ambiguous. Germline V gives CDR1 MNHEY, CDR2 SMNVEV (reference sequence). Trimming shortened V by 2 bases and J by 2 bases, and 13 bases separated the two germline ends. The CDR3 is 17 amino acids. This CDR3 is CASSLDLGRAGANVLTF. The CDR3 DNA is TGTGCCAGCAGTTTAGACCTAGGAAGGGCTGGGGCCAACGTCCTGACTTTC. The full variable domain, its missing parts supplied by reference TRBV27 and TRBJ2-6, is EAQVTQNPRYLITVTGKKLTVTCSQNMNHEYMSWYRQDPGLGLRQIYYSMNVEVTDKGDVPEGYKVSRKEKRNFPLILESPSPNQTSLYFCASSLDLGRAGANVLTFGAGSRLTVL.

The chain carries TRBV11-2 and TRBJ1-2; the D gene is possibly TRBD1 (5 bases). Germline CDR1 reads SGHAT; CDR2 reads FQNNGV. This CDR3 spans 15 amino acids. V was shortened by 9 bases and J by 4 bases, with 21 bases between the two germline ends. CDR3 loop: CARGDMPGPPYGYTF. The CDR3, as DNA: TGTGCCAGAGGGGATATGCCCGGGCCCCCCTATGGCTACACCTTC.

About this clonotype itself: Sequence at one end of the junction differs from germline and may be a read error. The chain combines TRBV7-6 with TRBJ1-5, with D maybe TRBD1 (5 bases). This CDR3 region has 15 residues. From germline, CDR1 is SGHVS and CDR2 FNYEAQ. CDR3 nucleotides: TGTGCCAACAGCCTTGGGACCTCATCTTCCGACACCCAGCATTTT. This sequence encodes CANSLGTSSSDTQHF.

In its sample, this clonotype was seen many times. The V call is TRBV7-2, the J call TRBJ2-6, with D uncertain. The V and J ends lost 7 bases and 0 bases respectively, with 10 bases between them. There are 15 residues in the CDR3. Per germline, CDR1 SGHTA and CDR2 FQGNSA. This CDR3 is CASMGESSGANVLTF. The DNA for the CDR3 is TGTGCCAGCATGGGTGAGAGCTCTGGGGCCAACGTCCTGACTTTC.

This clonotype was seen a handful of times. The chain carries TRBV7-2 and TRBJ1-2, with TRBD1 identical over 9 bases. Losses at the gene ends were 3 bases for V and 4 bases for J; bases not matched to a gene: 9. The length of the CDR3 is 16 residues. Germline V gene lookup returns CDR1 SGHTA and CDR2 FQGNSA. The CDR3 DNA reads TGTGCCAGCAGCTTTAGCTTGGGACAGGGACTCTATGGCTACACCTTC. This sequence encodes CASSFSLGQGLYGYTF.

This sequence joins TRBV11-2 and TRBJ2-6, with D perhaps given as TRBD1 or TRBD2 (5 bases each). This CDR3 has 16 amino acids. Germline values: CDR1 SGHAT, CDR2 FQNNGV. Trimming removed 4 bases from V and 0 bases from J, with 10 bases in between. CDR3 sequence (DNA): TGTGCCAGCAGCTCGGGACCGAACTCTGGGGCCAACGTCCTGACTTTC. It translates to CASSSGPNSGANVLTF.

The chain employs TRBV7-9 and TRBJ2-1; D gene ambiguous. Trimming took 2 bases from V and 9 from J, leaving 17 bases between them. CDR3 length equals 15 residues. CDR1 and CDR2 from the germline V gene are SEHNR and FQNEAQ (reference sequence). For the CDR3, the DNA is TGTGCCAGCAGCTTAAGTGGGTATATCGTCTCTGAGCAGTTCTTC. The encoded protein is CASSLSGYIVSEQFF.

This clonotype was counted a few times. This chain joins TRBV28 and TRBJ1-1; D call uncertain. This CDR3 has 16 amino acids. CDR1 is MDHEN and CDR2 is SYDVKM in the germline V gene. V shed 6 bases and J shed 4 bases, with 21 bases lying between them. The CDR3 DNA is TGTGCCAGCAGCCTCCCCTCCGGGGTTAGGTTCACTGAAGCTTTCTTT. This gives the protein CASSLPSGVRFTEAFF.

The chain joins TRBV27 to TRBJ1-1; 7 positions match TRBD1. Trimming removed 1 base from V and 7 bases from J; junction bases left unmatched: 6. CDR3 length equals 14 residues. Germline CDR1 reads MNHEY; CDR2 reads SMNVEV (reference sequence). The CDR3 DNA sequence: TGTGCCAGCAGTTTATTTCAGGGGGATCTTGAAGCTTTCTTT. Amino acids: CASSLFQGDLEAFF.

There are a few counts of this clonotype. The chain couples TRBV27 to TRBJ1-5; tentatively, D is TRBD1 (5 bases). V shed 2 bases and J shed 4 bases, with 9 bases lying between them. This CDR3 has 14 amino acids. In germline, CDR1 is MNHEY, CDR2 SMNVEV (reference sequence). The CDR3 sequence: CASSLQGENQPQHF. The CDR3 DNA sequence: TGTGCCAGCAGTTTACAAGGGGAGAATCAGCCCCAGCATTTT.

This clonotype was observed a handful of times. CDR3 DNA sequence: TGTGCCAGTAGTATGACAGGGTCGAACACTGAAGCTTTCTTT. Its protein is CASSMTGSNTEAFF. V usage is TRBV19 and J usage is TRBJ1-1; 7 nucleotides line up with TRBD1. This CDR3 has 14 amino acids. V lost 3 bases and J lost 1; bases outside the gene matches: 2. The germline CDR1 and CDR2 sequences are LNHDA and SQIVND (reference sequence).

This clonotype was counted at least ten times. The chain is built from TRBV20-1 and TRBJ2-5, with no clear D. CDR1 is DFQATT, CDR2 SNEGSKA, per germline (reference sequence). V was trimmed by 8 bases and J by 2 bases, leaving 12 bases between them. The CDR3 contains 12 residues. CDR3 coding DNA: TGCAGTTCCCAGGATTTACAAGAGACCCAGTACTTC. As protein: CSSQDLQETQYF.

This chain joins TRBV7-2 and TRBJ2-7; D remains ambiguous. This CDR3 is built from 14 residues. V was cut by 3 bases and J by 6 bases, with 15 bases left in between. Germline V gene data show CDR1 as SGHTA and CDR2 as FQGNSA. In DNA form, the CDR3 reads TGTGCCAGCAGCTTTTCGAGAAGGGTGGGCGAGCAGTACGTC. This codes for CASSFSRRVGEQYV.

This clonotype was picked up a small number of times. J is TRBJ2-7 and V is TRBV6-5; D call uncertain. Deletions cut 2 bases from V and 1 base from J, with 12 bases between. The CDR3 spans 15 residues. Germline V gives CDR1 MNHEY, CDR2 SVGAGI. Here the CDR3 reads CASSYLSANSYEQYF. The CDR3 bases are TGTGCCAGCAGTTACCTCTCAGCGAATTCCTACGAGCAGTACTTC.

There are many counts of this clonotype. The chain uses TRBV12-3 or TRBV12-4 and TRBJ1-5; D not resolved. The CDR3 consists of 16 residues. V lost 3 bases to trimming and J lost 5 bases, with 17 bases between them. The CDR3 coding sequence is TGTGCCAGCAGTTTCATGTTAGGGCGGCCCGATCAGCCCCAGCATTTT. It yields the protein CASSFMLGRPDQPQHF.

V usage is TRBV28 and J usage is TRBJ2-3; 10 bases line up with TRBD1. The V gene end was trimmed by 4 bases and the J gene end by 2 bases; junction bases not matched to a gene: 12. This CDR3 spans 18 amino acids. The V gene's germline CDR1 is MDHEN and CDR2 SYDVKM. The DNA of the CDR3 is TGTGCCAGCAGTTGGACCCCGGGACAGGGGATATCCACAGATACGCAGTATTTT. Amino acids: CASSWTPGQGISTDTQYF.